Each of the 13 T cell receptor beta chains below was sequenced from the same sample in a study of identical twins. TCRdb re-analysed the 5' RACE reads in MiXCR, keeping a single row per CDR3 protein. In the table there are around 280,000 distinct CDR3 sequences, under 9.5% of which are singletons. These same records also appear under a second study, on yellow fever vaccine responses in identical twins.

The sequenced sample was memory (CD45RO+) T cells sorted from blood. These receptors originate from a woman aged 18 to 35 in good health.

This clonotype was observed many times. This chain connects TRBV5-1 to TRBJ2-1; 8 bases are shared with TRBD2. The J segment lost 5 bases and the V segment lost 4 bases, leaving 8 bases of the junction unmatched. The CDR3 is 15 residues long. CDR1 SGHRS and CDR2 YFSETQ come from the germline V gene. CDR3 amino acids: CASSLGTRRNNEQFF. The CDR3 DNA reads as TGCGCCAGCAGCCTCGGGACTAGGAGGAACAATGAGCAGTTCTTC.

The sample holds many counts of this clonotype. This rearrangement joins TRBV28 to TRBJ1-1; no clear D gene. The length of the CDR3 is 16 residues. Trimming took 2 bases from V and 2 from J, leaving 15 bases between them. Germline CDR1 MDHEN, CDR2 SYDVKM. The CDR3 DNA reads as TGTGCCAGCAGTTTACCTATCGGCGGAGCAAACACTGAAGCTTTCTTT. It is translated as CASSLPIGGANTEAFF.

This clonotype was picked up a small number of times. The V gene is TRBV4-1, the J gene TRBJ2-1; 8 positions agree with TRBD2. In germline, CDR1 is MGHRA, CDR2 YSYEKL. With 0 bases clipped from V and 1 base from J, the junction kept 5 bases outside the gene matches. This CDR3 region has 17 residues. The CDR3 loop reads CASSQDLTSGSYNEQFF. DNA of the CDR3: TGCGCCAGCAGCCAAGATTTAACTAGCGGATCCTACAATGAGCAGTTCTTC.

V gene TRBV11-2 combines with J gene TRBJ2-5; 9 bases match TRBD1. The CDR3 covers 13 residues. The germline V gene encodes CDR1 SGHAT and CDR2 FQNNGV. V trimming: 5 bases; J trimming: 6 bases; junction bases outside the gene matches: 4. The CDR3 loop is CASSRQGGQTQYF. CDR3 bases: TGTGCCAGCAGCAGACAGGGGGGACAGACCCAGTACTTC.

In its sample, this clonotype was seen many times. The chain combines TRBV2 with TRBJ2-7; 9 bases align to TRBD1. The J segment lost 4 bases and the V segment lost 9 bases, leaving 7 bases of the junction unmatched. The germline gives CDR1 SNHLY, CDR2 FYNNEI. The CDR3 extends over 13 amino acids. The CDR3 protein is CARPGQGEYEQYF. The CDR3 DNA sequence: TGTGCCAGACCGGGACAGGGTGAATACGAGCAGTACTTC. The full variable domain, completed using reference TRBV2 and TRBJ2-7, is EPEVTQTPSHQVTQMGQEVILRCVPISNHLYFYWYRQILGQKVEFLVSFYNNEISEKSEIFDDQFSVERPDGSNFTLKIRSTKLEDSAMYFCARPGQGEYEQYFGPGTRLTVT.

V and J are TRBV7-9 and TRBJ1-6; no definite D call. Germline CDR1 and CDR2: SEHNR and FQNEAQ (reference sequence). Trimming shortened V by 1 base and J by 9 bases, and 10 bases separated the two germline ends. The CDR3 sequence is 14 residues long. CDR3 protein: CASSLDSNSSPLHF. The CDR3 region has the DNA TGTGCCAGCAGCTTAGACAGTAACAGTTCACCCCTCCACTTT.

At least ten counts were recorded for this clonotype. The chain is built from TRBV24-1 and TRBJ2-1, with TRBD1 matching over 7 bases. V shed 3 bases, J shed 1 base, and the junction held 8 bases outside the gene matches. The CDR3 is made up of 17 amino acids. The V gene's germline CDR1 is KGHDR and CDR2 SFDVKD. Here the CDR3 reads CATSDTRLTGSYNEQFF. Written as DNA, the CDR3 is TGTGCCACCAGTGATACCCGATTGACAGGGTCCTACAATGAGCAGTTCTTC.

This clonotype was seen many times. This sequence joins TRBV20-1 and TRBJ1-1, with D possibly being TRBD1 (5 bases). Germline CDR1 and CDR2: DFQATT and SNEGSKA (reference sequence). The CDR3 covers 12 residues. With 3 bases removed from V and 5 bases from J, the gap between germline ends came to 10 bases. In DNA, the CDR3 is TGCAGTGCTAGTGGGGGTCTGACTGAAGCTTTCTTT. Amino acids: CSASGGLTEAFF.

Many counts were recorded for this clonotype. The CDR3, as DNA: TGTGCCAGCAGTGGGACAGGTATGAACACTGAAGCTTTCTTT. Its protein is CASSGTGMNTEAFF. The rearrangement joins TRBV2 to TRBJ1-1; 7 positions agree with TRBD1. The J segment lost 0 bases and the V segment lost 4 bases, leaving 2 bases of the junction unmatched. CDR1 is SNHLY and CDR2 is FYNNEI in the germline V gene. CDR3 size: 14 residues.

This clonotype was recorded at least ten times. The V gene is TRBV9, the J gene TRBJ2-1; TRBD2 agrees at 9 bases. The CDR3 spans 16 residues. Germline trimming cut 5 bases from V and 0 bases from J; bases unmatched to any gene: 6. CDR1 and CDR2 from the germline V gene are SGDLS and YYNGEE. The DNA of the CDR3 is TGTGCCAGCAGACAAAGCGGGAGGAGCTCCTACAATGAGCAGTTCTTC. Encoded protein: CASRQSGRSSYNEQFF.

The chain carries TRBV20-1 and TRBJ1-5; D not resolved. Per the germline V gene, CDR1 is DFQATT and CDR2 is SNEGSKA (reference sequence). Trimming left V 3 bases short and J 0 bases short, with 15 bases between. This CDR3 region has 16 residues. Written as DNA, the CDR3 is TGCAGTGCTAGCCCTTTGGTTGGGCCTAGCAATCAGCCCCAGCATTTT. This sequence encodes CSASPLVGPSNQPQHF.

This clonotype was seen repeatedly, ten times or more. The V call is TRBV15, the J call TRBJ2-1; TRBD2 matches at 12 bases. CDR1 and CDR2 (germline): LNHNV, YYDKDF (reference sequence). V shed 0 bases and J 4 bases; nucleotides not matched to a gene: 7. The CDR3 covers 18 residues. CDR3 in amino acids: CATSRDMASGRAYNEQFF. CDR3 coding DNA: TGTGCCACCAGCAGAGATATGGCTAGCGGGAGGGCATACAATGAGCAGTTCTTC.

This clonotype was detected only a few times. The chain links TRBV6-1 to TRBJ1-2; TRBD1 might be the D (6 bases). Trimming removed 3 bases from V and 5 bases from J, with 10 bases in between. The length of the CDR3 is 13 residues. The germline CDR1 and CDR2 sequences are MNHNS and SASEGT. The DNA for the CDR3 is TGTGCCAGCAGTGATCAGGGGAGATATGGCTACACCTTC. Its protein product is CASSDQGRYGYTF.